The 24 T cell receptor beta chains listed next were all sequenced from one sample in a study of T cells in Graves' hyperthyroidism and ophthalmopathy. Amplified TCR beta CDR3 regions derived from RNA transcripts. HTBI primers were the set used in a first-round RT-PCR of the TCR CDR3. TCRdb reprocessed the multiplex PCR reads via MiXCR and lists one record per CDR3 protein. The sample lists about 690,000 distinct CDR3 sequences, roughly 17% seen once, with 15% to 18% in the top ten. Material for sequencing was blood. All receptors derive from a man aged 45-65 years with Graves' hyperthyroidism.

The table lists this clonotype with many counts. The CDR3 sequence is CASSPDIGQGWETQYF. As DNA, the CDR3 is TGTGCCAGCAGCCCAGACATTGGACAGGGATGGGAGACCCAGTACTTC. This chain links TRBV6-1 with TRBJ2-5; 8 bases are shared with TRBD1. J was trimmed by 5 bases and V by 6 bases; bases with no gene match: 14. This CDR3 is built from 16 residues. From germline, CDR1 is MNHNS and CDR2 SASEGT.

In this sample, this clonotype turned up many times. CDR3 region: CASRTSGTIPEGNEQFF. CDR3 nucleotides: TGTGCCAGCAGGACTAGCGGGACCATCCCTGAAGGCAATGAGCAGTTCTTC. The chain employs TRBV2 and TRBJ2-1, with 11 bases aligning to TRBD2. The CDR3 has 17 amino acids. The junction had 13 bases not matched to a gene; V was cut back by 6 bases and J by 6 bases. Germline V gives CDR1 SNHLY, CDR2 FYNNEI.

This chain links TRBV7-9 with TRBJ2-4; TRBD1 matches 7 bases. The length of the CDR3 is 14 residues. Germline lookup yields CDR1 SEHNR and CDR2 FQNEAQ (reference sequence). The trim removed 5 bases at V and 4 bases at J, leaving 5 bases unmatched. The CDR3 loop reads CASSEQGQKNIQYF. The CDR3 coding sequence is TGTGCCAGCAGCGAACAGGGGCAGAAAAACATTCAGTACTTC.

The J gene is TRBJ2-2, the V gene TRBV7-9; no clear D. The CDR3 has 14 residues. Germline CDR1 reads SEHNR; CDR2 reads FQNEAQ (reference sequence). V lost 3 bases and J lost 0, with 5 bases in between. The CDR3 reads CASSFSPNTGELFF. CDR3 bases: TGTGCCAGCAGCTTTAGCCCGAACACCGGGGAGCTGTTTTTT.

This chain joins TRBV7-9 and TRBJ1-2; D call uncertain. Trimming removed 11 bases at V and 2 bases at J, with 15 bases between. This CDR3 has 13 amino acids. CDR1 and CDR2 from the germline V gene are SEHNR and FQNEAQ (reference sequence). Here the CDR3 DNA reads TGTGCCGCGCCAGAAGGCCCCAACTATGGCTACACCTTC. This encodes CAAPEGPNYGYTF.

This chain links TRBV7-8 with TRBJ2-7; D ambiguous. This CDR3 contains 14 residues. Germline CDR1 SGHVS, CDR2 FQNEAQ. Trimming left V 2 bases short and J 5 bases short, with 13 bases between. The DNA for the CDR3 is TGTGCCAGCAGCTTATACAGAGACAACCACGAGCAGTACTTC. Translating gives CASSLYRDNHEQYF.

At least ten counts were recorded for this clonotype. The rearrangement joins TRBV28 to TRBJ2-1; D gene uncertain. CDR1 and CDR2 (germline): MDHEN, SYDVKM. The CDR3 loop spans 15 amino acids. The V gene lost 6 bases and the J gene lost 10 bases, with 22 bases spanning the gap. This CDR3 reads CASRPRKGRTMEQFF. Here the CDR3 DNA reads TGTGCCAGCAGGCCCCGGAAGGGCCGTACAATGGAGCAGTTCTTC. The whole variable domain, remainder taken from reference TRBV28 and TRBJ2-1, is DVKVTQSSRYLVKRTGEKVFLECVQDMDHENMFWYRQDPGLGLRLIYFSYDVKMKEKGDIPEGYSVSREKKERFSLILESASTNQTSMYLCASRPRKGRTMEQFFGPGTRLTVL.

There are a few counts of this clonotype. As DNA, the CDR3 is TGTGCCACCAGTGATTTAGGGACTAGCGGGAGGTCGGAGAATGAGCAGTTCTTC. Translating gives CATSDLGTSGRSENEQFF. This chain connects TRBV24-1 to TRBJ2-1; TRBD2 agrees at 15 bases. The germline V gene encodes CDR1 KGHDR and CDR2 SFDVKD. Losses at the gene ends were 1 base for V and 7 bases for J; bases not matched to a gene: 7. This CDR3 has 18 amino acids.

V is TRBV20-1 and J is TRBJ1-5, with D maybe TRBD1 (6 bases). CDR1 is DFQATT and CDR2 is SNEGSKA in the germline V gene (reference sequence). The CDR3 covers 15 residues. V dropped 0 bases and J dropped 7 bases, with 16 bases sitting between them. The CDR3 region is CSARDQGRRFQPQHF. CDR3 bases: TGCAGTGCTAGAGATCAGGGGCGGAGGTTCCAGCCCCAGCATTTT.

The genes are TRBV5-1 and TRBJ1-4; TRBD1 matches at 7 bases. This CDR3 is built from 15 residues. Looked up from germline, CDR1 is SGHRS and CDR2 is YFSETQ. Germline trimming cut 4 bases from V and 6 bases from J; bases unmatched to any gene: 9. The CDR3 loop reads CASSNTGTVDEKLFF. The CDR3 DNA follows: TGCGCCAGCAGCAATACCGGGACAGTCGATGAAAAACTGTTTTTT.

This clonotype was recorded at least ten times. The chain carries TRBV6-2 or TRBV6-3 and TRBJ1-2, with TRBD1 matching 7 bases. Germline CDR1 reads MNHEY; CDR2 reads SVGEGT. This CDR3 comprises 15 residues. J gave up 5 bases and V 4 bases, and 10 bases lay outside the gene matches. DNA for the CDR3: TGTGCCAGCAGTTCGGCCGGACAGGTGATTTATGGCTACACCTTC. Its protein product is CASSSAGQVIYGYTF.

This clonotype was picked up a small number of times. The chain links TRBV28 to TRBJ2-1, with D tentatively TRBD1 (5 bases). V was shortened by 7 bases and J by 3 bases, with 16 bases between the two germline ends. Germline V gene data show CDR1 as MDHEN and CDR2 as SYDVKM. The CDR3 covers 15 residues. The CDR3 loop is CASNPTQGIYNEQFF. CDR3 nucleotides: TGTGCCAGCAATCCTACTCAGGGTATCTACAATGAGCAGTTCTTC. Full variable domain (outside the CDR3, taken from reference TRBV28 and TRBJ2-1): DVKVTQSSRYLVKRTGEKVFLECVQDMDHENMFWYRQDPGLGLRLIYFSYDVKMKEKGDIPEGYSVSREKKERFSLILESASTNQTSMYLCASNPTQGIYNEQFFGPGTRLTVL.

This clonotype was seen repeatedly, ten times or more. The rearrangement links TRBV30 to TRBJ1-3; D ambiguous. V lost 3 bases to trimming and J lost 0 bases, with 6 bases between them. The CDR3 sequence is 13 residues long. Germline assignment: CDR1 GTSNPN and CDR2 SVGIG (reference sequence). The CDR3 nucleotides read TGTGCCTGGAGGGTTGCCTCTGGAAACACCATATATTTT. This sequence encodes CAWRVASGNTIYF.

This clonotype has a count of ten or more. The V and J genes are TRBV19 and TRBJ1-3, with TRBD1 matching 9 bases. Unmatched junction bases numbered 4, after V lost 7 bases and J lost 0 bases. CDR1 and CDR2 from the germline V gene are LNHDA and SQIVND (reference sequence). The CDR3 spans 15 residues. CDR3 residues: CASTDRGSSGNTIYF. As DNA, the CDR3 is TGTGCCAGTACGGACAGGGGATCCTCTGGAAACACCATATATTTT. Combining the CDR3 with reference TRBV19 and TRBJ1-3 gives the whole variable domain DGGITQSPKYLFRKEGQNVTLSCEQNLNHDAMYWYRQDPGQGLRLIYYSQIVNDFQKGDIAEGYSVSREKKESFPLTVTSAQKNPTAFYLCASTDRGSSGNTIYFGEGSWLTVV.

This clonotype was seen a handful of times. The V and J genes are TRBV5-1 and TRBJ1-5; 7 positions agree with TRBD1. V was clipped by 4 bases and J by 5 bases; unmatched bases: 6. CDR3 length: 14 amino acids. Germline values: CDR1 SGHRS, CDR2 YFSETQ. The CDR3 reads CASSLTGRDQPQHF. Written as DNA, the CDR3 is TGCGCCAGCAGCCTGACAGGGAGGGATCAGCCCCAGCATTTT.

This clonotype was recorded at least ten times. This chain connects TRBV12-3 or TRBV12-4 to TRBJ2-7; D is unclear. The CDR3 consists of 12 residues. The V and J ends lost 5 bases and 7 bases respectively, with 12 bases between them. This CDR3 is CASSLETKEQYF. CDR3 bases: TGTGCCAGCAGTCTCGAAACCAAAGAGCAGTACTTC.

The rearrangement uses TRBV19 and TRBJ2-7; no clear D gene. Germline loops: CDR1 LNHDA, CDR2 SQIVND (reference sequence). V was cut by 3 bases and J by 0 bases, with 6 bases left in between. The CDR3 runs to 13 residues. The CDR3 coding sequence is TGTGCCAGTAGTATGGTAATCTCCTACGAGCAGTACTTC. Translated: CASSMVISYEQYF. The complete variable domain, with remaining parts taken from reference TRBV19 and TRBJ2-7, reads DGGITQSPKYLFRKEGQNVTLSCEQNLNHDAMYWYRQDPGQGLRLIYYSQIVNDFQKGDIAEGYSVSREKKESFPLTVTSAQKNPTAFYLCASSMVISYEQYFGPGTRLTVT.

This clonotype was counted a few times. The CDR3 region is CASSIRSEETGELFF. The DNA for the CDR3 is TGTGCCAGTAGTATTAGGTCGGAGGAGACCGGGGAGCTGTTTTTT. The chain combines TRBV19 with TRBJ2-2; tentatively, D is TRBD2 (5 bases). V was clipped by 3 bases and J by 5 bases, with 13 bases between them. In germline, CDR1 is LNHDA, CDR2 SQIVND (reference sequence). CDR3 length: 15 amino acids.

Only a few counts were recorded for this clonotype. The V and J genes are TRBV19 and TRBJ2-7, with TRBD1 matching 10 bases. This CDR3 has 15 residues. The V segment lost 6 bases and the J segment 0 bases; nucleotides outside the gene matches: 5. Germline values: CDR1 LNHDA, CDR2 SQIVND (reference sequence). CDR3 sequence: CASSRQGASSYEQYF. For the CDR3, the DNA is TGTGCCAGTAGCAGACAGGGGGCGAGCTCCTACGAGCAGTACTTC.

This clonotype was recorded at least ten times. The J gene is TRBJ2-7, the V gene TRBV28, with TRBD1 as a possible D gene (5 bases). Germline V CDR1 and CDR2: MDHEN, SYDVKM. This CDR3 has 13 amino acids. V lost 7 bases to trimming and J lost 0 bases, with 10 bases between them. DNA of the CDR3: TGTGCCAGCATCCGAGACAGCTCCTACGAGCAGTACTTC. This codes for CASIRDSSYEQYF.

This clonotype was recorded at least ten times. V is TRBV6-1 and J is TRBJ1-1; tentatively, D is TRBD1 (5 bases). Germline V lookup: CDR1 MNHNS, CDR2 SASEGT. V shed 7 bases and J shed 2 bases, with 14 bases lying between them. This CDR3 is 14 amino acids long. The CDR3 DNA reads TGTGCCAGCAACGGCGGGGACGGTAACACTGAAGCTTTCTTT. Protein product: CASNGGDGNTEAFF.

V gene TRBV19 combines with J gene TRBJ2-5; D is unresolved. V was trimmed by 3 bases and J by 0 bases, leaving 8 bases between them. CDR1 LNHDA and CDR2 SQIVND come from the germline V gene (reference sequence). This CDR3 contains 14 residues. Here the CDR3 DNA reads TGTGCCAGTAGTATGAGGAGAGACCAAGAGACCCAGTACTTC. As protein: CASSMRRDQETQYF.

J is TRBJ1-5 and V is TRBV7-2, with unresolved D. V lost 3 bases to trimming and J lost 1 base, with 10 bases between them. The length of the CDR3 is 15 residues. From germline, CDR1 is SGHTA and CDR2 FQGNSA. The CDR3 loop reads CASSLNVMSNQPQHF. In nucleotides, the CDR3 is TGTGCCAGCAGCTTGAATGTGATGAGCAATCAGCCCCAGCATTTT.

This clonotype appeared many times. This chain links TRBV18 with TRBJ1-6; D is ambiguous. The CDR3 has 14 amino acids. V was trimmed by 2 bases and J by 9 bases, leaving 11 bases between them. Germline V gene data show CDR1 as KGHSH and CDR2 as LQKENI. The CDR3 nucleotides are TGTGCCAGCTCACCAGGGCTCGATACTTCACCCCTCCACTTT. Protein sequence: CASSPGLDTSPLHF.